One and the same sample provided the 25 T cell receptor beta chains below, sequenced in a study of blood T cell repertoires in COVID-19. Clones were read by immunoSEQ multiplex PCR, and TCRdb kept only the in-frame ones, dropping some. The table has under 50,000 clones, more than 75% seen once; the top ten hold roughly 19%. Sequenced input: peripheral blood. All receptors derive from a man between 65 and 85 years old with active COVID-19.

V is TRBV2 and J is TRBJ1-5; no reliable D call. The CDR3 totals 13 residues. Trimming left V 4 bases short and J 0 bases short, with 4 bases between. CDR1 and CDR2 from the germline V gene are SNHLY and FYNNEI. This CDR3 is CASSAISNQPQHF. Written as DNA, the CDR3 is TGTGCCAGCAGTGCCATTAGCAATCAGCCCCAGCATTTT.

This clone occurred once. This chain uses TRBV19 with TRBJ1-2, with D possibly TRBD1 on 6 matching bases. The CDR3 runs to 16 residues. Germline V lookup: CDR1 LNHDA, CDR2 SQIVND (reference sequence). The V and J ends lost 3 bases and 4 bases respectively, with 18 bases between them. CDR3 DNA: TGTGCCAGTAGTATTGGCGTATTCGGACAGCCCTATGGCTACACCTTC. Residues: CASSIGVFGQPYGYTF.

This chain joins TRBV5-1 and TRBJ1-3, with TRBD1 matching over 7 bases. CDR1 is SGHRS, CDR2 YFSETQ, per germline. Trimming at V came to 3 bases and at J to 0 bases, leaving 0 bases not matched to a gene. This CDR3 has 14 amino acids. The DNA of the CDR3 is TGCGCCAGCAGCTGGGACAGCTCTGGAAACACCATATATTTT. Protein: CASSWDSSGNTIYF.

CDR3 DNA: TGTGCCACCAGCAGAGATATAACCTACTCTCCGGGAAACTCTGGAAACACCATATATTTT. Its protein product is CATSRDITYSPGNSGNTIYF. This chain links TRBV15 with TRBJ1-3, with D unclear. Germline lookup yields CDR1 LNHNV and CDR2 YYDKDF (reference sequence). V was clipped by 0 bases and J by 0 bases, with 21 bases between them. This CDR3 is 20 amino acids long.

The rearrangement joins TRBV19 to TRBJ2-2; TRBD2 matches 12 bases. Per germline, CDR1 LNHDA and CDR2 SQIVND (reference sequence). Unmatched junction bases numbered 8, after V lost 3 bases and J lost 3 bases. This CDR3 is 18 amino acids long. DNA of the CDR3: TGTGCCAGTAGTATGATGCTAGCGGGAGGGCTTTACACCGGGGAGCTGTTTTTT. Amino acids: CASSMMLAGGLYTGELFF.

The chain employs TRBV5-1 and TRBJ2-1, with 8 bases matching TRBD1. The length of the CDR3 is 14 residues. The trim removed 7 bases at V and 2 bases at J, leaving 5 bases unmatched. Germline CDR1 is SGHRS and CDR2 is YFSETQ. CDR3 DNA sequence: TGCGCCAGCGCTGACAGGGGAGCCTACAATGAGCAGTTCTTC. It codes for CASADRGAYNEQFF. The entire variable domain, with the rest obtained from reference TRBV5-1 and TRBJ2-1, is as follows: KAGVTQTPRYLIKTRGQQVTLSCSPISGHRSVSWYQQTPGQGLQFLFEYFSETQRNKGNFPGRFSGRQFSNSRSEMNVSTLELGDSALYLCASADRGAYNEQFFGPGTRLTVL.

V and J are TRBV27 and TRBJ1-5; 10 positions agree with TRBD1. Unmatched junction bases numbered 0, after V lost 2 bases and J lost 2 bases. Looked up from germline, CDR1 is MNHEY and CDR2 is SMNVEV (reference sequence). This CDR3 has 15 amino acids. For the CDR3, the DNA is TGTGCCAGCAGTTTAGGGACAGGGGGCAATCAGCCCCAGCATTTT. It specifies CASSLGTGGNQPQHF.

The rearrangement uses TRBV7-2 and TRBJ2-7; the D is unclear. Germline V gene sequence: CDR1 SGHTA, CDR2 FQGNSA. Trimming took 1 base from V and 0 from J, leaving 19 bases between them. CDR3 length equals 18 residues. CDR3 region: CASSLEWLSVLSSYEQYF. The CDR3 DNA follows: TGTGCCAGCAGCTTAGAATGGCTCAGTGTATTAAGCTCCTACGAGCAGTACTTC.

This chain links TRBV19 with TRBJ2-7, with TRBD1 matching over 9 bases. CDR1 is LNHDA, CDR2 SQIVND, per germline (reference sequence). J lost 4 bases, V lost 3 bases, and 4 bases had no gene match. The CDR3 runs to 14 residues. Here the CDR3 reads CASSMDRGSYEQYF. The DNA for the CDR3 is TGTGCCAGTAGTATGGACAGGGGCTCGTACGAGCAGTACTTC.

CDR3 sequence reads: CASSQSFRDRVAGELFF. CDR3 nucleotide sequence: TGCGCCAGCAGCCAATCATTTCGGGACAGGGTAGCCGGGGAGCTGTTTTTT. The chain uses TRBV4-1 and TRBJ2-2; 9 positions match TRBD1. The CDR3 sequence is 17 residues long. The V segment lost 2 bases and the J segment 6 bases; nucleotides outside the gene matches: 10. Germline-derived CDR1 and CDR2 are MGHRA and YSYEKL.

The chain combines TRBV18 with TRBJ1-1; possibly TRBD1 for D (6 bases). This CDR3 has 14 amino acids. Germline CDR1 KGHSH, CDR2 LQKENI. V gave up 4 bases and J gave up 1 base, with 10 bases separating them. CDR3 loop: CASSQDRRNTEAFF. The CDR3 DNA reads TGTGCCAGCTCACAGGACAGAAGGAACACTGAAGCTTTCTTT.

V and J are TRBV7-2 and TRBJ1-5; tentatively, D is TRBD1 (6 bases). Trimming stripped 2 bases from V and 6 bases from J, with 20 bases between. The CDR3 contains 17 residues. Germline assignment: CDR1 SGHTA and CDR2 FQGNSA. The DNA for the CDR3 is TGTGCCAGCAGCTTAATGGGGTTACAGGGTATTAGTCAGCCCCAGCATTTT. Translated: CASSLMGLQGISQPQHF.

This chain connects TRBV29-1 to TRBJ2-2; D unresolved. CDR1 SQVTM and CDR2 ANQGSEA come from the germline V gene. This CDR3 is 13 amino acids long. V dropped 5 bases and J dropped 0 bases, with 7 bases sitting between them. The CDR3 sequence is CSVRSANTGELFF. CDR3 bases: TGCAGCGTTCGGTCGGCGAACACCGGGGAGCTGTTTTTT.

The chain is built from TRBV9 and TRBJ2-2; D is perhaps TRBD1 (6 bases). There are 17 residues in the CDR3. Germline V gene lookup returns CDR1 SGDLS and CDR2 YYNGEE. V was shortened by 0 bases and J by 0 bases, with 12 bases between the two germline ends. CDR3 amino acids: CASSVAQDSPNTGELFF. In DNA form, the CDR3 reads TGTGCCAGCAGCGTAGCCCAGGACAGTCCGAACACCGGGGAGCTGTTTTTT. Filled out from reference TRBV9 and TRBJ2-2, the complete variable domain reads DSGVTQTPKHLITATGQRVTLRCSPRSGDLSVYWYQQSLDQGLQFLIQYYNGEERAKGNILERFSAQQFPDLHSELNLSSLELGDSALYFCASSVAQDSPNTGELFFGEGSRLTVL.

This sequence joins TRBV19 and TRBJ2-2; D call uncertain. The V and J ends lost 5 bases and 5 bases respectively, with 6 bases between them. The length of the CDR3 is 12 residues. The germline V gene has CDR1 LNHDA and CDR2 SQIVND (reference sequence). Written as DNA, the CDR3 is TGTGCCAGTAGTCAGCGTACCGGGGAGCTGTTTTTT. Protein product: CASSQRTGELFF.

The chain links TRBV20-1 to TRBJ2-1, with 7 bases that match TRBD1. The ends lost 5 bases at V and 10 bases at J; junction bases unmatched: 5. The CDR3 covers 11 residues. CDR1 is DFQATT, CDR2 SNEGSKA, per germline (reference sequence). CDR3 DNA sequence: TGCAGTGCTGATGACAGGGAAGAGCAGTTCTTC. As protein: CSADDREEQFF.

This clone was counted once. This chain uses TRBV19 with TRBJ2-1; D gene ambiguous. The CDR3 spans 14 residues. Germline CDR1 LNHDA, CDR2 SQIVND (reference sequence). The ends were cut back, 5 bases at V and 5 bases at J, with 13 bases in the middle. CDR3 nucleotide sequence: TGTGCCAGTAGTTACTACCATGAGAACAATGAGCAGTTCTTC. Translated, it gives CASSYYHENNEQFF. The variable domain in full, with the rest retrieved from reference TRBV19 and TRBJ2-1, is DGGITQSPKYLFRKEGQNVTLSCEQNLNHDAMYWYRQDPGQGLRLIYYSQIVNDFQKGDIAEGYSVSREKKESFPLTVTSAQKNPTAFYLCASSYYHENNEQFFGPGTRLTVL.

The chain combines TRBV28 with TRBJ2-1; 10 bases fit TRBD2. Trimming removed 5 bases from V and 7 bases from J; junction bases left unmatched: 8. This CDR3 is built from 15 residues. Germline V gene data show CDR1 as MDHEN and CDR2 as SYDVKM. CDR3 coding DNA: TGTGCCAGCAGTCCACTAGCGGGAAGAAGGAATGAGCAGTTCTTC. The encoded protein is CASSPLAGRRNEQFF.

This chain connects TRBV7-6 to TRBJ2-7, with 7 nucleotides matching TRBD1. Per germline, CDR1 SGHVS and CDR2 FNYEAQ. The CDR3 is 16 amino acids. V was clipped by 5 bases and J by 0 bases; unmatched bases: 10. CDR3 sequence reads: CASSAQRTGTSYEQYF. CDR3 DNA sequence: TGTGCCAGCAGCGCACAAAGGACAGGAACCTCCTACGAGCAGTACTTC.

V is TRBV5-4 and J is TRBJ2-7; 7 nucleotides agree with TRBD2. CDR3 size: 19 residues. Trimming took 0 bases from V and 5 from J; bases not matched to a gene: 20. The V gene's germline CDR1 is SGHNT and CDR2 YYREEE (reference sequence). The DNA of the CDR3 is TGTGCCAGCAGCTTGGTCTCGAGCGGGATCCTCGTTGGGTCCCACGAGCAGTACTTC. Amino acid sequence: CASSLVSSGILVGSHEQYF.

The CDR3 sequence is CASRTGSSYNEQFF. DNA of the CDR3: TGTGCCAGTAGGACAGGGAGCTCCTACAATGAGCAGTTCTTC. The chain carries TRBV19 and TRBJ2-1, with TRBD1 matching 7 bases. The CDR3 has 14 residues. Germline CDR1 is LNHDA and CDR2 is SQIVND (reference sequence). V was clipped by 6 bases and J by 0 bases; unmatched bases: 2.

This chain links TRBV29-1 with TRBJ1-2; no definite D call. Germline CDR1 SQVTM, CDR2 ANQGSEA. With 4 bases removed from V and 8 bases from J, the gap between germline ends came to 8 bases. The CDR3 contains 10 residues. This CDR3 is CSVGGEGYTF. CDR3 in DNA: TGCAGCGTTGGCGGTGAAGGCTACACCTTC.

The J gene is TRBJ2-7, the V gene TRBV7-6; D unclear. V gave up 4 bases and J gave up 0 bases, with 10 bases separating them. Germline loops: CDR1 SGHVS, CDR2 FNYEAQ. This CDR3 is built from 14 residues. The CDR3 coding sequence is TGTGCCAGCAGCTCGCAGCCGGGCTCCTACGAGCAGTACTTC. Protein: CASSSQPGSYEQYF.

The chain carries TRBV11-3 and TRBJ2-2; 8 positions agree with TRBD1. This CDR3 has 17 amino acids. CDR1 is SGHNT, CDR2 YENEEA, per germline. The V and J ends lost 1 base and 1 base, in that order; junction bases with no gene match: 5. The CDR3 sequence is CASSLAQGAVNTGELFF. CDR3 in DNA: TGTGCCAGCAGCTTAGCCCAGGGGGCCGTGAACACCGGGGAGCTGTTTTTT.

The chain has TRBV29-1 and TRBJ2-5; D call uncertain. CDR3 length: 12 residues. Trimming took off 6 bases at V and 5 bases at J, with 13 bases between the two ends. Germline V gene lookup returns CDR1 SQVTM and CDR2 ANQGSEA. The CDR3 DNA reads as TGCAGCGTAAAAGCTTTCGGTGAGACCCAGTACTTC. Amino acid sequence: CSVKAFGETQYF.